This T cell receptor (beta chain) was obtained from a study of T cell changes during pregnancy in multiple sclerosis. V lost 6 bases and J 5 bases, leaving 16 bases between the germline ends. This CDR3 contains 15 residues. Germline V lookup: CDR1 SGHAT, CDR2 FQNNGV. TCRdb's table, derived via immunoSEQ multiplex PCR, lists solely in-frame clones and lacks some. The sample holds tens of thousands of clones, 85% to 95% seen once. The chain combines TRBV11-2 with TRBJ1-4; no reliable D call. This TCR was recovered from a female donor in good health, enrolled as a control in a pregnancy study. The input for sequencing was peripheral blood, taken in the first trimester of pregnancy. CDR3 coding DNA: TGTGCCAGCAGGGGGAGTAGCAGGCAAAATGAAAAACTGTTTTTT. This gives the protein CASRGSSRQNEKLFF.